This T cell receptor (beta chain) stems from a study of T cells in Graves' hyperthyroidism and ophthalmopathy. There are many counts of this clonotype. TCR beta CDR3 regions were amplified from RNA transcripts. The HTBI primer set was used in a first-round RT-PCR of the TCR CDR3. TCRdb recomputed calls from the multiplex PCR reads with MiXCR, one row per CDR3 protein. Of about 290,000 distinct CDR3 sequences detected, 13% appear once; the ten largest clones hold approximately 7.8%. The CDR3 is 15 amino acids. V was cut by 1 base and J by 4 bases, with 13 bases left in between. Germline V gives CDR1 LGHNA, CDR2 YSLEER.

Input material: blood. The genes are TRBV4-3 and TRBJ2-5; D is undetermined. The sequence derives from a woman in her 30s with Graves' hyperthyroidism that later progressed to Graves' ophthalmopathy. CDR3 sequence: CASSQVYRGSETQYF. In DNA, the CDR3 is TGCGCCAGCAGCCAAGTATATCGAGGATCAGAGACCCAGTACTTC.